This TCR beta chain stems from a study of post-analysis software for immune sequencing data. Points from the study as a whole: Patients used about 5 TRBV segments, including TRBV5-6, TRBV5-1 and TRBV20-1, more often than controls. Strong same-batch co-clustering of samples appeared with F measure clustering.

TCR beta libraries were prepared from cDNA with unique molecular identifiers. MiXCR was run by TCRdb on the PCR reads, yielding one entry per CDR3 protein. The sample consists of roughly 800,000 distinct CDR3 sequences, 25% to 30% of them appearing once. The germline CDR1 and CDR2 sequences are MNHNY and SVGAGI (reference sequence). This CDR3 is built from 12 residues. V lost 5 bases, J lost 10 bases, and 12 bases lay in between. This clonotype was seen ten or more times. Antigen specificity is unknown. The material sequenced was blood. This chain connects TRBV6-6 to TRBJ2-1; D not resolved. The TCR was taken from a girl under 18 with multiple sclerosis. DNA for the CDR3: TGTGCCAGCAGTCGGACCGATACAGAGCAGTTCTTC. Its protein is CASSRTDTEQFF.